Sequencing of this T cell receptor (beta chain) was carried out in a study of T cells in Graves' hyperthyroidism and ophthalmopathy. Ten or more counts support this clonotype. Patients counted as stable if ophthalmopathy did not develop within 18 months. TCR beta CDR3 region amplification was performed from RNA transcripts. TCR CDR3 underwent first-round RT-PCR with the HTBI primer set. One entry per CDR3 protein, called by TCRdb with MiXCR from the multiplex PCR reads. The table has hundreds of thousands of distinct CDR3 sequences, roughly 15% seen once. The V segment lost 6 bases and the J segment 6 bases; nucleotides outside the gene matches: 14. The germline V gene encodes CDR1 MDHEN and CDR2 SYDVKM. CDR3 length: 15 residues.

The rearrangement links TRBV28 to TRBJ2-7, with 7 bases fitting TRBD1. Specimen: blood. This TCR was sampled from a woman aged 25 to 39 with Graves' hyperthyroidism. The CDR3 sequence is CASREAGPGGGEQYF. DNA of the CDR3: TGTGCCAGCAGAGAAGCAGGGCCAGGGGGTGGCGAGCAGTACTTC.